The entry below gives a single TCR beta chain sequence along with its context. Germline assignment: CDR1 MNHNS and CDR2 SASEGT. Trimming took 8 bases from V and 11 from J; bases not matched to a gene: 10. The CDR3 consists of 13 residues. This specimen belongs to a study of T cells in Graves' hyperthyroidism and ophthalmopathy. There were TCR beta CDR3 regions amplified from RNA transcripts. Using the HTBI primer set, a first-round RT-PCR was run on the TCR CDR3. TCRdb re-derived calls from the multiplex PCR reads in MiXCR, one entry per CDR3 protein. The sample contains approximately 610,000 distinct CDR3 sequences, about 15% of which appear only once.

The TCR sequence derives from a woman aged 40 to 49 with Graves' ophthalmopathy. The chain has TRBV6-1 and TRBJ1-1; 11 bases are shared with TRBD1. The sequenced material came from blood. CDR3 in amino acids: CASGDRGVDRAFF. CDR3 bases: TGTGCCAGCGGGGACAGGGGGGTTGATCGGGCTTTCTTT.